The present T cell receptor (beta chain) was sequenced within a study of T cell responses to AZD1222 COVID-19 vaccine. Study-wide results and limits: Spike-specific TCR repertoires showed rising breadth and depth after two AZD1222 doses. Reportedly, nearly half of unique spike TCRs recognized epitopes outside B.1.351/B.1.1.7 mutations.

Germline values: CDR1 SGHNT, CDR2 YYREEE (reference sequence). V shed 2 bases and J 4 bases; nucleotides not matched to a gene: 8. This CDR3 has 15 amino acids. Notes on this clone: Its antigen is currently unknown.

The protocol was immunoSEQ multiplex PCR, while the TCRdb copy is restricted to in-frame clones and leaves out a portion. This table has about 60,000 clones, 70% to 80% appearing once. The sequence came from an adult who received the AZD1222 COVID-19 vaccine. V gene TRBV5-4 combines with J gene TRBJ2-7; 8 bases map to TRBD1. This sample comprised peripheral blood, obtained 28 days after the second AZD1222 dose. CDR3 DNA sequence: TGTGCCAGCAGCTTCGGGACAGGTCTTTGGTACGAGCAGTACTTC. Its protein product is CASSFGTGLWYEQYF.